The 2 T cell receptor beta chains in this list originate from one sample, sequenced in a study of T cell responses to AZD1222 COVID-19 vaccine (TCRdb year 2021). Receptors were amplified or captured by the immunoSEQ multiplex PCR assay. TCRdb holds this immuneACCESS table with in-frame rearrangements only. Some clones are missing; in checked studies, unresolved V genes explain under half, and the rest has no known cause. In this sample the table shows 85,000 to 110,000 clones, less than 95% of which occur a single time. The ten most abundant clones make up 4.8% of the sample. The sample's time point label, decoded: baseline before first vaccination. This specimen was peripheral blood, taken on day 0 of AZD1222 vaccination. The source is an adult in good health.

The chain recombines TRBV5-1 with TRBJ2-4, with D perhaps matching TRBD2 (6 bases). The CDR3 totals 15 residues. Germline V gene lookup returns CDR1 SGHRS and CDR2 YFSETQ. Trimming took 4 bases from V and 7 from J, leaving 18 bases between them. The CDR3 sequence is CASSPWRREANIQYF. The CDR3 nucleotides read TGCGCCAGCAGCCCTTGGCGCAGGGAGGCGAACATTCAGTACTTC.

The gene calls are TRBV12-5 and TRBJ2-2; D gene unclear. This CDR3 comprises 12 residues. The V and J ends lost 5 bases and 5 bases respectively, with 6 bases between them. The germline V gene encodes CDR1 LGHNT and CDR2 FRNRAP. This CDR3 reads CASGPGTGELFF. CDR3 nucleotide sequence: TGTGCTAGTGGTCCCGGGACCGGGGAGCTGTTTTTT.